This record concerns one T cell receptor beta chain sequence. This entry comes from a study of blood T cell repertoires in COVID-19. Turning to the study itself: Sources were T cells, B-cell-depleted T cells, or PBMCs; the material itself was cDNA or gDNA.

Source study methods: Reference gene primer amplification in the assay estimated nucleated cell counts. Sequencing was performed with immunoSEQ multiplex PCR; in TCRdb, only in-frame clones are kept and a portion is missing. The DNA was the basis for D and trimming; V, J and clone size are from that table. The table includes 95,000 to 100,000 clones, 81% detected once. The V gene's germline CDR1 is SGDLS and CDR2 YYNGEE. V trimming: 2 bases; J trimming: 3 bases; junction bases outside the gene matches: 6. The CDR3 length is 16 residues. V usage is TRBV9 and J usage is TRBJ2-3; 10 bases agree with TRBD1. Sample: peripheral blood. This sequence originates from a woman older than 75 with acute or convalescent COVID-19. The CDR3 loop is CASSVLDRGRTDTQYF. In DNA form, the CDR3 reads TGTGCCAGCAGCGTGTTAGACAGGGGGCGTACAGATACGCAGTATTTT.